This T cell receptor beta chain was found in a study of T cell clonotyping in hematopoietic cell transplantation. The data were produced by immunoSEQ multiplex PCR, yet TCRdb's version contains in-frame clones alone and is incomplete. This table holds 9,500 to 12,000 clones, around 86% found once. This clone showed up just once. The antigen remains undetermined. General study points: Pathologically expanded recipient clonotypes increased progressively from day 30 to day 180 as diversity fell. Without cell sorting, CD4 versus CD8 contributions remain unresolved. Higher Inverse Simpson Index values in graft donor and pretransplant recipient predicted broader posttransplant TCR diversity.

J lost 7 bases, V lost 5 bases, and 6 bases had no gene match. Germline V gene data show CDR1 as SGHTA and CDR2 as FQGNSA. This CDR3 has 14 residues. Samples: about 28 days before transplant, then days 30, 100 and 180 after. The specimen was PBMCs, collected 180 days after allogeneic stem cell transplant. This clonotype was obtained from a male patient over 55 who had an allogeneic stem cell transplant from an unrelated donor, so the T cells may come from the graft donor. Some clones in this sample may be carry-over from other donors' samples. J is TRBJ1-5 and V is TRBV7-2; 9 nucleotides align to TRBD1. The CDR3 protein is CASSPGQGGQPQHF. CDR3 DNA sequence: TGTGCCAGCAGCCCGGGACAGGGTGGCCAGCCCCAGCATTTT.